This TCR beta chain was observed in a study of T-cell memory formation after mild COVID-19. Overall study findings and caveats: There were some responding clones in pre-infection memory, which suggested that cross-reactive memory had joined. Contracting CD4+ clones lay largely in CM and EM, with CD8+ ones residing in EMRA.

Barcoded TCR alpha and TCR beta cDNA libraries with UMIs came from 5'RACE using constant-segment primers. Using its own MiXCR run on the 5' RACE reads, TCRdb lists one record per CDR3 protein. The sample has 210,000 or so distinct CDR3 sequences, around 27% seen once. As concerns this clonotype: What it recognizes is unknown.

With 7 bases clipped from V and 1 base from J, the junction kept 7 bases outside the gene matches. In germline, CDR1 is KGHDR, CDR2 SFDVKD. The CDR3 is 15 residues long. The receptor was isolated from an adult woman who had mild COVID-19 (a few samples of this study predate the infection). Cell type and time point are not known. The sequencing input was PBMCs or a T cell subset sorted from them (not recorded which). J is TRBJ2-3 and V is TRBV24-1, with 7 bases that match TRBD2. In nucleotides, the CDR3 is TGTGCCACCAGCCCTGGACTAGTCCGCACAGATACGCAGTATTTT. Translating gives CATSPGLVRTDTQYF.